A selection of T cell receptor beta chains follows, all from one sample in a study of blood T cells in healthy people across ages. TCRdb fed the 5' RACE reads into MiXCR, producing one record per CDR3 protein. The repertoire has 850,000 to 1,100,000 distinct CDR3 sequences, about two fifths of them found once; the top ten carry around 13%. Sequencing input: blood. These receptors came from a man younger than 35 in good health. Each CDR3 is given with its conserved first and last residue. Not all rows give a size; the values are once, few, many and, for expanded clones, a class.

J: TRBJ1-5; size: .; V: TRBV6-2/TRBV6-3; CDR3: CATGSNQPQHF
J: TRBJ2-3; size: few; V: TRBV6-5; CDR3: CASSPRGGRAEDTQYF
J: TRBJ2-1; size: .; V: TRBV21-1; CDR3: CATQNPSSKYNEQFF
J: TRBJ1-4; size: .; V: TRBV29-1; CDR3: CSVVYVATASAPEKLFF
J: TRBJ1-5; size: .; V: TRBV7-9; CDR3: CASSLASGTGQHF
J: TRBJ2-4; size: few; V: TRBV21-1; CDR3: CASLGKAKNIQYF
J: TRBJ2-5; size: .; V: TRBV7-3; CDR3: CASSLTRGAETQYF
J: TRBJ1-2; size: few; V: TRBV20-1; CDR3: CSARDARGSPSQYGYTF
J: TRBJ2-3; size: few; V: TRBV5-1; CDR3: CASSLTPTTSDTQYF
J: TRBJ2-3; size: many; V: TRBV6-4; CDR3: CASSAGQGGSDTQYF
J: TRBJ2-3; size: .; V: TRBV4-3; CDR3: CASSQDESTDTQYF
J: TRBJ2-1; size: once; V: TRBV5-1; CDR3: CASSLRGARPYNEQFF
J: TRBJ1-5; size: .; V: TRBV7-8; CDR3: CASSLGSSGGTYSNQPQHF
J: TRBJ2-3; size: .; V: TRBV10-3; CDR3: CAFGAFSTDTQYF
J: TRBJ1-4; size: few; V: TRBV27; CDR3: CASRSPQGKGFEKLFF
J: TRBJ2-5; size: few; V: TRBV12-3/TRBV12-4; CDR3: CASKRTGPETQYF